This T cell receptor beta chain was recovered during a study of blood T cell repertoires in COVID-19. Turning to the study itself: COVID-19 samples, acute and convalescent, were from the United States, Italy and Spain. T cells, B-cell-depleted T cells, or PBMCs provided the cDNA or gDNA that served as material.

The CDR3 is 16 amino acids. Germline CDR1 and CDR2: LGHNA and YSLEER. J lost 5 bases, V lost 2 bases, and 7 bases had no gene match. Original analysis: Amplifying reference gene primers gave estimates of nucleated cell counts. The assay was immunoSEQ multiplex PCR, and TCRdb's table has in-frame clones only and misses some. That table furnishes V, J and clone size, whereas the DNA furnished D and trimming. The sample includes about 85,000 clones, around nine tenths seen only once; the top ten take about 5.2%. V gene TRBV4-3 combines with J gene TRBJ1-5, with 9 positions matching TRBD1. The sample was peripheral blood. The clonotype originates from a man aged 60 to 69 with acute or convalescent COVID-19. The chain's CDR3 is CASSQSATGGDQPQHF. The DNA for the CDR3 is TGCGCCAGCAGCCAATCCGCGACAGGGGGGGATCAGCCCCAGCATTTT.